This passage covers 4 T cell receptor beta chains from one sample sequenced in a study of blood T cell repertoires in COVID-19. The data were produced by immunoSEQ multiplex PCR, yet TCRdb's version contains in-frame clones alone and is incomplete. Of 200,000 or so clones detected, less than 90% appear once; the ten largest clones hold less than 6.5%. Source material: peripheral blood. The receptors come from a woman aged 60-75 years who had recovered from COVID-19.

This rearrangement joins TRBV18 to TRBJ1-5; the D is unclear. V lost 5 bases to trimming and J lost 9 bases, with 14 bases between them. Germline V CDR1 and CDR2: KGHSH, LQKENI. CDR3 size: 13 residues. The CDR3 sequence is CASSSESGWPQHF. CDR3 coding DNA: TGTGCCAGCTCAAGTGAGTCGGGGTGGCCCCAGCATTTT.

This clone has a handful of counts. The same CDR3 arises from other DNA sequences in this sample as well. V usage is TRBV7-3 and J usage is TRBJ2-3; possible D gene TRBD2, 6 bases. The V gene's germline CDR1 is SGHTA and CDR2 FQGTGA. The CDR3 runs to 15 residues. V lost 2 bases, J lost 0 bases, and 9 bases lay in between. DNA of the CDR3: TGTGCCAGCAGCTTACGGGGAGGAAGCACAGATACGCAGTATTTT. This codes for CASSLRGGSTDTQYF.

This chain connects TRBV3-1 (or the pseudogene TRBV3-2) to TRBJ2-3, with a weak D call TRBD1 (6 bases). The length of the CDR3 is 15 residues. The ends were cut back, 4 bases at V and 5 bases at J, with 16 bases in the middle. Germline V gene lookup returns CDR1 LGHDT and CDR2 YNNKEL (reference sequence). The CDR3 protein is CASSPGHRDGDTQYF. The CDR3 region has the DNA TGTGCCAGCAGCCCCGGCCACAGGGACGGAGATACGCAGTATTTT.

The chain has TRBV7-2 and TRBJ2-5; 10 nucleotides match TRBD2. The CDR3 has 15 amino acids. Trimming at V came to 0 bases and at J to 5 bases, leaving 3 bases not matched to a gene. Germline V gene data show CDR1 as SGHTA and CDR2 as FQGNSA. CDR3 residues: CASSLAGTSVETQYF. CDR3 nucleotides: TGTGCCAGCAGCTTAGCAGGGACTAGCGTGGAGACCCAGTACTTC. Using reference TRBV7-2 and TRBJ2-5 for the parts outside the CDR3, the full variable domain is GAGVSQSPSNKVTEKGKDVELRCDPISGHTALYWYRQSLGQGLEFLIYFQGNSAPDKSGLPSDRFSAERTGGSVSTLTIQRTQQEDSAVYLCASSLAGTSVETQYFGPGTRLLVL.